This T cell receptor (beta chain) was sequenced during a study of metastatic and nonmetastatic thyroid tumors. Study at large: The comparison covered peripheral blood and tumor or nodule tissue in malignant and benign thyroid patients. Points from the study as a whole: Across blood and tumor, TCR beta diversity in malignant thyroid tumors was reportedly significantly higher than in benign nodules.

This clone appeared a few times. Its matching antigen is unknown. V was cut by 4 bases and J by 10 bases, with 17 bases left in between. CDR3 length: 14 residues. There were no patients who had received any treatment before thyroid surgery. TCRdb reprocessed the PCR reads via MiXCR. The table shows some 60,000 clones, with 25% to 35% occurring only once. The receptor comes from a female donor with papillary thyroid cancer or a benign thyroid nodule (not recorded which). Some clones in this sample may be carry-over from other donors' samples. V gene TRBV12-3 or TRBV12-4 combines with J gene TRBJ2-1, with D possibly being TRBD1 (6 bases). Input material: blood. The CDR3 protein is CASSYPTFDREQFF. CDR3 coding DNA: TGTGCCAGCAGTTACCCAACGTTTGACAGGGAGCAGTTCTTC.